The T cell receptor (beta chain) described here comes from a study of T cell responses to AZD1222 COVID-19 vaccine. Unmatched junction bases numbered 11, after V lost 4 bases and J lost 4 bases. Germline assignment: CDR1 SGHRS and CDR2 YFSETQ. CDR3 length: 17 amino acids. The repertoire was sequenced with immunoSEQ multiplex PCR; TCRdb's copy has only in-frame clones and lacks some. The table lists around 92,000 clones, 90% to 95% of them singletons. This sequence originates from an adult in good health. The chain combines TRBV5-1 with TRBJ2-3; the match to TRBD2 covers 11 bases. The sample consisted of peripheral blood, taken on day 0 of AZD1222 vaccination. The CDR3 bases are TGCGCCAGCAGCGACATAGCGGGGGGGCTCCTTCCAGATACGCAGTATTTT. It encodes CASSDIAGGLLPDTQYF.